This is a list of T cell receptor beta chains from one sample in a study of memory CD4+ T cells and cytomegalovirus serostatus. Here immunoSEQ multiplex PCR was the method, and the copy in TCRdb shows in-frame clones only, minus some. The sample consists of under 50,000 clones, roughly 80% of them appearing once. The sample consisted of memory CD4+ T cells from blood. The receptors were gathered from an adult in good health and CMV-seropositive. The conserved cysteine and the conserved F or W are not part of the CDR3 here. Each record gives: V gene, J gene, D gene, CDR3 protein. D genes are given only for firm matches.

TRBV5-5,TRBJ1-1,NA,ASSPGSMNTEAF
TRBV6-5,TRBJ1-1,TRBD1,ASRKGTGGKTEAF
TRBV6-7,TRBJ1-2,NA,ASSYPEDLWYGYT
TRBV28,TRBJ1-5,NA,ASSLGSDGQPQH
TRBV7-2,TRBJ2-1,TRBD2,ASSLATGGRNNEQF
TRBV6-6,TRBJ1-6,TRBD1,ASSSRQGTTNSPLH
TRBV7-6,TRBJ1-4,TRBD1,ASSLATGSEKLF
TRBV7-3,TRBJ2-2,NA,ASSLTFAANTGELF
TRBV7-9,TRBJ2-5,TRBD1,ASSLELGTGEETQY
TRBV2,TRBJ2-7,NA,ASSERLLSYEQY
TRBV28,TRBJ1-2,NA,ASSLSQGNGYT
TRBV11-3,TRBJ2-7,NA,ASSYEQY
TRBV4-1,TRBJ1-4,TRBD1,ASSRDRDSSEKLF
TRBV29-1,TRBJ2-5,NA,SVEQQETQY
TRBV7-2,TRBJ2-2,TRBD2,ASSPRELHTGELF
TRBV6-1,TRBJ1-5,NA,ASNKGGESNQPQH
TRBV7-2,TRBJ1-3,TRBD1,ASSPGQGGNTIY
TRBV7-8,TRBJ2-1,NA,ASSPRSGIRNEQF
TRBV19,TRBJ1-2,NA,ASSIVNGGYT
TRBV18,TRBJ1-2,NA,ASSPDRSSGYT
TRBV7-7,TRBJ2-2,TRBD2,ASSLSGGGTGELF
TRBV18,TRBJ1-1,NA,ASSPEGSTNTEAF
TRBV9,TRBJ1-5,NA,ASSESRRGMGNQPQH
TRBV6-5,TRBJ2-1,NA,ASHPAEPYNEQF
TRBV5-6,TRBJ2-7,NA,ASSLVSGSHHEQY
TRBV9,TRBJ1-2,TRBD1,ASSVVTGERYGYT
TRBV6-6,TRBJ2-3,TRBD2,ASSPGASGGTDTQY
TRBV4-2,TRBJ1-5,NA,ASSQIWGTDQPQH
TRBV5-1,TRBJ1-1,NA,ASSINGRQNTEAF
TRBV5-1,TRBJ1-1,NA,ASSSPGTTEAF
TRBV27,TRBJ1-5,NA,ASSSLGGDWDQPQH
TRBV7-2,TRBJ2-1,NA,ASSSGQSYYNEQF
TRBV19,TRBJ2-5,NA,ASSIGGLRTPGETQY
TRBV2,TRBJ2-2,NA,ASRGDPLEAGELF
TRBV19,TRBJ1-2,TRBD1,ASNRDRGNYGYT
TRBV5-8,TRBJ2-1,NA,ASSFPASSYNEQF
TRBV7-2,TRBJ2-4,NA,ASSLRDSQNIQY
TRBV2,TRBJ1-2,NA,ASSVDGGYYGYT
TRBV2,TRBJ2-3,TRBD1,ASSADRSTDTQY
TRBV27,TRBJ2-5,TRBD2,ASSLSVGTSGLGTQY
TRBV2,TRBJ2-1,TRBD2,ASRKGTSGGSEF
TRBV2,TRBJ1-1,NA,ASSKTGVNTEAF